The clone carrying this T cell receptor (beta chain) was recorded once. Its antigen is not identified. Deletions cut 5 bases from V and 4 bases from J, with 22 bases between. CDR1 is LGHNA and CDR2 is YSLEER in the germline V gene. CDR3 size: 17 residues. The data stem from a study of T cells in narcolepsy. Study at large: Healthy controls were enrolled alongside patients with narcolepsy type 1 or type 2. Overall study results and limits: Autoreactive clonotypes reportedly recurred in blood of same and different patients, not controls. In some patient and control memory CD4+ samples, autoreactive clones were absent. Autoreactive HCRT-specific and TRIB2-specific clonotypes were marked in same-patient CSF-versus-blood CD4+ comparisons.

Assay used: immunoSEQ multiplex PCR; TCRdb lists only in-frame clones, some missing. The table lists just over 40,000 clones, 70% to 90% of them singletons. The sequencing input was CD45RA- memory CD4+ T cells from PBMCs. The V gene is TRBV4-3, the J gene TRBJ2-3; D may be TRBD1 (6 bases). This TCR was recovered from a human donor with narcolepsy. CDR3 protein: CASSRRAEGEGADTQYF. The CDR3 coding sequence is TGCGCCAGCAGCAGAAGGGCCGAGGGGGAAGGGGCAGATACGCAGTATTTT.